Shown below are 17 T cell receptor beta chains from a single sample sequenced in a study of cytomegalovirus exposure and HLA in healthy donors. It was with 60 Vbeta and 13 Jbeta primers that the PCR ran. Here immunoSEQ multiplex PCR was the method, and the copy in TCRdb shows in-frame clones only, minus some. There are more than 85,000 clones in the sample; approximately 80% occur only once, and about 5.7% lies in the top ten. Specimen: PBMCs. These receptors came from a male donor in good health and CMV-seronegative.

V is TRBV4-1 and J is TRBJ2-5; a weak D match, TRBD1 (6 bases). Trimming left V 2 bases short and J 2 bases short, with 12 bases between. The CDR3 loop spans 15 amino acids. From germline, CDR1 is MGHRA and CDR2 YSYEKL. Written as DNA, the CDR3 is TGCGCCAGCAGCCAACTGGACAGCAAGCAAGAGACCCAGTACTTC. Translation gives CASSQLDSKQETQYF.

The CDR3 is CSVLGLAGGYNEQFF. In DNA form, the CDR3 reads TGCAGCGTTCTTGGACTAGCGGGAGGCTACAATGAGCAGTTCTTC. The chain is built from TRBV29-1 and TRBJ2-1; 14 nucleotides agree with TRBD2. The V gene's germline CDR1 is SQVTM and CDR2 ANQGSEA. V shed 5 bases, J shed 3 bases, and the junction held 3 bases outside the gene matches. This CDR3 is 15 amino acids long.

The chain combines TRBV6-7 with TRBJ2-2; D is perhaps TRBD1 (5 bases). TRBV6-7 falls under the ORF class, with uncertain function. The ends were cut back, 5 bases at V and 0 bases at J, with 13 bases in the middle. CDR3 length equals 16 residues. The CDR3 DNA reads as TGTGCCAGCAGTCGTTACAGGATCACGAACACCGGGGAGCTGTTTTTT. Translation: CASSRYRITNTGELFF.

This clone showed up just once. The rearrangement links TRBV28 to TRBJ2-5; TRBD1 might be the D (6 bases). TRBJ2-7 explains the end of the DNA better; the J call may be wrong. The V gene's germline CDR1 is MDHEN and CDR2 SYDVKM. This CDR3 has 15 residues. The CDR3 protein is CASRPTDRPSYEQYF. CDR3 coding DNA: TGTGCCAGCAGACCTACAGACAGGCCGTCCTACGAGCAGTACTTC.

This clone is classed as medium-sized. The CDR3 spells CASSLGTGLATNEQFF. The CDR3 nucleotides are TGTGCCAGCAGCTTGGGGACAGGACTAGCGACGAATGAGCAGTTCTTC. The rearrangement joins TRBV5-6 to TRBJ2-1, with 9 bases aligning to TRBD2. Germline values: CDR1 SGHDT, CDR2 YYEEEE. The CDR3 spans 16 residues. Trimming cost V 0 bases and J 7 bases; bases outside gene matches: 8.

In this sample, this clone turned up a few times. The gene calls are TRBV27 and TRBJ2-7, with D tentatively TRBD1 (5 bases). Per germline, CDR1 MNHEY and CDR2 SMNVEV (reference sequence). Trimming shortened V by 6 bases and J by 0 bases, and 12 bases separated the two germline ends. The CDR3 loop spans 14 amino acids. As DNA, the CDR3 is TGTGCCAGCAGCTACAGGTTTAGCTCCTACGAGCAGTACTTC. Protein sequence: CASSYRFSSYEQYF.

The rearrangement links TRBV18 to TRBJ2-7, with 9 nucleotides matching TRBD1. The germline V gene has CDR1 KGHSH and CDR2 LQKENI. The CDR3 contains 17 residues. With V trimmed by 0 bases and J by 3 bases, 9 bases remained unmatched. CDR3: CASSPPLVGTGFYEQYF. DNA of the CDR3: TGTGCCAGCTCACCACCTTTGGTCGGGACAGGGTTCTACGAGCAGTACTTC. The complete variable domain, with remaining parts taken from reference TRBV18 and TRBJ2-7, reads NAGVMQNPRHLVRRRGQEARLRCSPMKGHSHVYWYRQLPEEGLKFMVYLQKENIIDESGMPKERFSAEFPKEGPSILRIQQVVRGDSAAYFCASSPPLVGTGFYEQYFGPGTRLTVT.

The chain employs TRBV14 and TRBJ2-2; 9 nucleotides agree with TRBD1. Germline V gives CDR1 SGHDN, CDR2 FVKESK. V shed 4 bases and J 8 bases; nucleotides not matched to a gene: 2. CDR3 size: 13 residues. CDR3 DNA: TGTGCCAGCAGCCCACAGGGGGCTGGGGAGCTGTTTTTT. Translation gives CASSPQGAGELFF.

The chain combines TRBV9 with TRBJ1-2; TRBD1 agrees at 9 bases. V trimming: 0 bases; J trimming: 4 bases; junction bases outside the gene matches: 1. CDR1 is SGDLS, CDR2 YYNGEE, per germline. This CDR3 is built from 14 residues. The CDR3 here is CASSVEDRGYGYTF. DNA for the CDR3: TGTGCCAGCAGCGTAGAGGACAGGGGCTATGGCTACACCTTC.

V usage is TRBV6-1 and J usage is TRBJ2-7; 10 bases are a match to TRBD2. The germline CDR1 and CDR2 sequences are MNHNS and SASEGT. The J segment lost 5 bases and the V segment lost 2 bases, leaving 6 bases of the junction unmatched. This CDR3 region has 15 residues. CDR3 nucleotides: TGTGCCAGCAGTGAATCAGCGGGAGGGCCGAACGAGCAGTACTTC. Its protein is CASSESAGGPNEQYF.

This chain uses TRBV11-2 with TRBJ2-5, with D maybe TRBD1 (6 bases). The CDR3 has 17 amino acids. The V end lost 1 base, the J end lost 5 bases, and 20 bases lay between the germline ends. The germline CDR1 and CDR2 sequences are SGHAT and FQNNGV. The CDR3 bases are TGTGCCAGCAGCTTAGGGGTTTTGCAGGGGCCCTGGGAGACCCAGTACTTC. Amino acids: CASSLGVLQGPWETQYF.

The chain links TRBV27 to TRBJ1-5; 7 bases agree with TRBD1. The length of the CDR3 is 15 residues. Germline loops: CDR1 MNHEY, CDR2 SMNVEV (reference sequence). V lost 5 bases, J lost 3 bases, and 7 bases stayed unmatched. The CDR3 coding sequence is TGTGCCAGCAGTAAACGACAGGGAGACAATCAGCCCCAGCATTTT. It yields the protein CASSKRQGDNQPQHF.

This clone is judged large. This chain joins TRBV7-9 and TRBJ2-7; TRBD2 agrees at 7 bases. CDR1 SEHNR and CDR2 FQNEAQ come from the germline V gene (reference sequence). There are 14 residues in the CDR3. Trimming removed 5 bases from V and 2 bases from J; junction bases left unmatched: 6. CDR3 nucleotide sequence: TGTGCCAGCAGCCAGCAACTAGCGCCCTACGAGCAGTACTTC. As protein: CASSQQLAPYEQYF.

The chain joins TRBV19 to TRBJ2-7, with 12 bases matching TRBD1. CDR3 length: 15 residues. Germline V lookup: CDR1 LNHDA, CDR2 SQIVND (reference sequence). The V segment lost 4 bases and the J segment 4 bases; nucleotides outside the gene matches: 5. CDR3 protein: CASSRGTGGWYEQYF. The CDR3 nucleotides are TGTGCCAGTAGTAGAGGGACAGGGGGCTGGTACGAGCAGTACTTC. The variable domain in full, with the rest retrieved from reference TRBV19 and TRBJ2-7, is DGGITQSPKYLFRKEGQNVTLSCEQNLNHDAMYWYRQDPGQGLRLIYYSQIVNDFQKGDIAEGYSVSREKKESFPLTVTSAQKNPTAFYLCASSRGTGGWYEQYFGPGTRLTVT.

V usage is TRBV5-1 and J usage is TRBJ2-1; 10 nucleotides align to TRBD2. Trimming took 2 bases from V and 8 from J; bases not matched to a gene: 7. This CDR3 has 15 amino acids. Germline loops: CDR1 SGHRS, CDR2 YFSETQ. The CDR3 region has the DNA TGCGCCAGCAGCTTAGGACTAGCGGTGGGGGATGAGCAGTTCTTC. Translating gives CASSLGLAVGDEQFF.

The chain has TRBV27 and TRBJ2-1; 11 nucleotides align to TRBD2. The CDR3 sequence is 15 residues long. V dropped 7 bases and J dropped 6; count of bases not matched to a gene: 8. Germline CDR1 and CDR2: MNHEY and SMNVEV (reference sequence). The CDR3 here is CASTLLAGGVNEQFF. The DNA for the CDR3 is TGTGCCAGCACCCTTCTAGCGGGAGGAGTCAATGAGCAGTTCTTC.

Written as DNA, the CDR3 is TGTGCCAGCAGCAAAGGGGCTAGCGGGAGTGGTTCCTACAATGAGCAGTTCTTC. This translates into CASSKGASGSGSYNEQFF. V gene TRBV21-1 combines with J gene TRBJ2-1; TRBD2, the table's D call, was not compared with the DNA. TRBV21-1 is a recognized pseudogene. CDR3 length: 18 amino acids.